A single sample is the source of the 21 T cell receptor beta chains below, sequenced in a study of shared clonotypes between healthy human individuals. CD8 cells classed as naive were CD45RO-negative and positively selected for CCR7, excluding terminally differentiated effector memory CD45RA+ cells. Data came from immunoSEQ multiplex PCR; TCRdb stores just in-frame clones and leaves some out. This sample has about 750,000 clones, with about 92% found just once. The sample taken for sequencing was naive CD8+ T cells sorted from blood. These receptors were taken from a man aged 25 to 40 in good health.

V is TRBV7-8 and J is TRBJ2-2, with TRBD1 matching 8 bases. This CDR3 has 15 amino acids. Germline loops: CDR1 SGHVS, CDR2 FQNEAQ. The V segment lost 4 bases and the J segment 4 bases; nucleotides outside the gene matches: 5. CDR3 amino acids: CASSSRTGITGELFF. CDR3 in DNA: TGTGCCAGCAGCTCCCGGACAGGGATCACCGGGGAGCTGTTTTTT.

The chain has TRBV5-4 and TRBJ1-1; D might be TRBD1 (6 bases). The CDR3 runs 13 residues. The germline V and J ends were trimmed by 4 bases and 2 bases, with 9 bases remaining between them. The germline V gene encodes CDR1 SGHNT and CDR2 YYREEE (reference sequence). The chain's CDR3 is CASSPDSNTEAFF. The CDR3 nucleotides read TGTGCCAGCAGCCCGGACAGTAACACTGAAGCTTTCTTT.

The CDR3 sequence is CASRTGTSGRDEQFF. The CDR3 DNA reads as TGTGCCAGCAGAACCGGGACTAGCGGGAGGGATGAGCAGTTCTTC. V and J are TRBV6-1 and TRBJ2-1, with TRBD2 matching 16 bases. The CDR3 is 15 amino acids. CDR1 MNHNS and CDR2 SASEGT come from the germline V gene. Losses at the gene ends were 6 bases for V and 8 bases for J; bases not matched to a gene: 4.

Comments on this clone: Other DNA sequences in the same sample also yield this CDR3. This chain uses TRBV7-9 with TRBJ2-1; 7 nucleotides line up with TRBD2. CDR3 length: 14 residues. Losses at the gene ends were 5 bases for V and 3 bases for J; bases not matched to a gene: 4. Germline values: CDR1 SEHNR, CDR2 FQNEAQ (reference sequence). CDR3 residues: CASSPSGLYNEQFF. The DNA of the CDR3 is TGTGCCAGCAGCCCTAGCGGACTCTACAATGAGCAGTTCTTC.

The CDR3 loop reads CASSPKGGGTEAFF. The DNA for the CDR3 is TGTGCCAGCAGCCCAAAGGGAGGCGGCACTGAAGCTTTCTTT. The rearrangement joins TRBV4-2 to TRBJ1-1, with D hard to call. The germline V gene encodes CDR1 LGHNA and CDR2 YNFKEQ. Between the trimmed V and J ends, which lost 4 bases and 4 bases, there was a span of 13 bases. This CDR3 has 14 residues.

CDR3 sequence (DNA): TGTGCCAGCAGCCGGGGCGCGGGAGCGAGTAAAAACATTCAGTACTTC. Amino acids: CASSRGAGASKNIQYF. This chain uses TRBV14 with TRBJ2-4; 7 nucleotides line up with TRBD2. The germline CDR1 and CDR2 sequences are SGHDN and FVKESK. Losses at the gene ends were 4 bases for V and 4 bases for J; bases not matched to a gene: 10. The CDR3 is made up of 16 amino acids.

This chain connects TRBV27 to TRBJ2-1; D is possibly TRBD2 (6 bases). Trimming left V 4 bases short and J 0 bases short, with 10 bases between. From germline, CDR1 is MNHEY and CDR2 SMNVEV (reference sequence). The CDR3 spans 15 residues. CDR3 sequence reads: CASSSPGSSYNEQFF. In DNA, the CDR3 is TGTGCCAGCAGTTCCCCCGGGAGCTCCTACAATGAGCAGTTCTTC.

V is TRBV6-5 and J is TRBJ2-7, with 11 bases lining up with TRBD2. The CDR3 is 15 residues long. The germline CDR1 and CDR2 sequences are MNHEY and SVGAGI. The V and J ends lost 5 bases and 2 bases, in that order; junction bases with no gene match: 5. The CDR3 is CASSTSGRRPYEQYF. As DNA, the CDR3 is TGTGCCAGCAGTACTAGCGGGAGAAGGCCCTACGAGCAGTACTTC.

The chain couples TRBV5-4 to TRBJ2-6, with 7 nucleotides matching TRBD2. Trimming took 0 bases from V and 0 from J; bases not matched to a gene: 0. The CDR3 consists of 16 residues. Germline assignment: CDR1 SGHNT and CDR2 YYREEE (reference sequence). Here the CDR3 reads CASSLAGGSGANVLTF. The CDR3 nucleotides read TGTGCCAGCAGCTTGGCGGGGGGCTCTGGGGCCAACGTCCTGACTTTC.

This rearrangement joins TRBV25-1 to TRBJ2-6; possibly TRBD1 for D (6 bases). Germline V CDR1 and CDR2: MGHDK, SYGVNS. The CDR3 consists of 16 residues. The V end was cut by 7 bases, the J end by 1 base, with 14 bases between. This chain's CDR3 is CASTSLDSSGANVLTF. The CDR3 coding sequence is TGTGCCAGCACTTCCTTGGACAGTTCTGGGGCCAACGTCCTGACTTTC.

The chain links TRBV27 to TRBJ2-1; TRBD2 matches 9 bases. This CDR3 is 15 amino acids long. The V segment lost 3 bases and the J segment 4 bases; nucleotides outside the gene matches: 4. The germline V gene has CDR1 MNHEY and CDR2 SMNVEV (reference sequence). The CDR3 here is CASSFSSGIYNEQFF. CDR3 sequence (DNA): TGTGCCAGCAGTTTTTCTAGCGGGATATACAATGAGCAGTTCTTC.

The V and J genes are TRBV9 and TRBJ2-1; 10 nucleotides line up with TRBD2. The V and J ends lost 5 bases and 1 base, in that order; junction bases with no gene match: 3. Germline CDR1 reads SGDLS; CDR2 reads YYNGEE. This CDR3 has 15 residues. The CDR3 sequence is CASSLAGVSYNEQFF. The CDR3 DNA reads as TGTGCCAGCAGTCTAGCGGGAGTGTCCTACAATGAGCAGTTCTTC.

This clone has just a few counts. V and J are TRBV29-1 and TRBJ1-1; D unresolved. Germline CDR1 SQVTM, CDR2 ANQGSEA. Trimming removed 7 bases at V and 11 bases at J, with 23 bases between. This CDR3 contains 13 residues. The CDR3 protein is CSAEFTIKGYAFF. CDR3 in DNA: TGCAGCGCCGAATTTACTATCAAGGGCTATGCTTTCTTT.

The chain employs TRBV5-1 and TRBJ2-7, with 10 bases matching TRBD2. The CDR3 covers 16 residues. The ends lost 4 bases at V and 0 bases at J; junction bases unmatched: 7. Germline CDR1 is SGHRS and CDR2 is YFSETQ. The CDR3 protein is CASSLRTSGLSYEQYF. The CDR3 DNA follows: TGCGCCAGCAGCCTCCGGACTAGCGGTCTCTCCTACGAGCAGTACTTC.

About this clone: Other DNA sequences of this sample code for an identical CDR3. The chain links TRBV6-1 to TRBJ1-3, with D hard to call. Germline CDR1 reads MNHNS; CDR2 reads SASEGT. This CDR3 comprises 14 residues. Trimming left V 1 base short and J 4 bases short, with 8 bases between. This chain's CDR3 is CASSEGATGNTIYF. CDR3 nucleotides: TGTGCCAGCAGTGAAGGGGCTACCGGAAACACCATATATTTT.

CDR3 amino acids: CASSGTGDNYGYTF. The CDR3 DNA follows: TGTGCCAGTAGCGGGACAGGGGATAACTATGGCTACACCTTC. The chain uses TRBV19 and TRBJ1-2, with 10 bases lining up with TRBD1. In germline, CDR1 is LNHDA, CDR2 SQIVND (reference sequence). V gave up 6 bases and J gave up 1 base; unmatched junction bases: 2. The CDR3 runs to 14 residues.

The gene calls are TRBV27 and TRBJ2-2, with 9 bases aligning to TRBD2. Germline V CDR1 and CDR2: MNHEY, SMNVEV (reference sequence). CDR3 size: 20 residues. The trim removed 5 bases at V and 5 bases at J, leaving 21 bases unmatched. This chain's CDR3 is CASSPGGRLMTSGRTGELFF. The DNA of the CDR3 is TGTGCCAGCAGTCCCGGGGGGCGCTTAATGACTAGCGGAAGAACCGGGGAGCTGTTTTTT.

This clone was recorded only once. V and J are TRBV7-9 and TRBJ2-7; 7 nucleotides agree with TRBD1. V was clipped by 5 bases and J by 6 bases; unmatched bases: 7. The CDR3 contains 13 residues. Germline CDR1 reads SEHNR; CDR2 reads FQNEAQ (reference sequence). The CDR3 here is CASSPGQVREQYF. The CDR3 region has the DNA TGTGCCAGCAGCCCAGGACAGGTTCGCGAGCAGTACTTC.

The rearrangement joins TRBV7-9 to TRBJ1-4; maybe TRBD1 (5 bases). This CDR3 region has 13 residues. V lost 8 bases and J 4 bases, leaving 11 bases between the germline ends. Germline V lookup: CDR1 SEHNR, CDR2 FQNEAQ (reference sequence). DNA of the CDR3: TGTGCCAGCGATCGGCAGGGTAATGAAAAACTGTTTTTT. Protein: CASDRQGNEKLFF. Looking up the rest from reference TRBV7-9 and TRBJ1-4 gives the full variable domain: DTGVSQNPRHKITKRGQNVTFRCDPISEHNRLYWYRQTLGQGPEFLTYFQNEAQLEKSRLLSDRFSAERPKGSFSTLEIQRTEQGDSAMYLCASDRQGNEKLFFGSGTQLSVL.

The CDR3 DNA is TGTGCCAGCAGCGCGGATGCTGCAACTAATGAAAAACTGTTTTTT. Its translation is CASSADAATNEKLFF. The chain has TRBV9 and TRBJ1-4, with D uncertain. This CDR3 region has 15 residues. Per germline, CDR1 SGDLS and CDR2 YYNGEE. V shed 3 bases and J shed 0 bases, with 9 bases lying between them.

The rearrangement links TRBV11-3 to TRBJ2-7, with D uncertain. This CDR3 is 12 amino acids long. In germline, CDR1 is SGHNT, CDR2 YENEEA. V was clipped by 2 bases and J by 6 bases, with 8 bases between them. The CDR3 DNA follows: TGTGCCAGCAGCTTAATGGACGGCGAGCAGTACTTC. Residues: CASSLMDGEQYF.